What follows describes a single T cell receptor (beta chain). The antigen remains undetermined. Combining a sample-barcoded 5' primer with a J-beta primer mix, a second PCR ran for about 6 to 12 cycles. A template-switch adaptor that had 12 random nucleotides put a tag on each cDNA molecule. Via MiXCR, TCRdb re-called the 5' RACE reads, giving one row per CDR3 protein. The table has roughly 700,000 distinct CDR3 sequences, 45% to 50% seen once. This specimen belongs to a study of blood T cells in healthy people across ages. Germline values: CDR1 MNHEY, CDR2 SVGEGT. The CDR3 has 16 amino acids. V lost 8 bases and J 0 bases, leaving 14 bases between the germline ends. Overall study results and limits: Investigators treated diversity estimates from one million T cells as underestimates.

V and J are TRBV6-2 or TRBV6-3 and TRBJ2-6; no clear D. The sample was blood. This sequence was found in a woman aged 60-75 years in good health. DNA for the CDR3: TGTGCCAGCTCTACTTCAGGTGACTCTGGGGCCAACGTCCTGACTTTC. Its protein is CASSTSGDSGANVLTF.